A selection of T cell receptor beta chains follows, all from one sample in a study of response to subunit inactivated influenza vaccine. MiXCR, applied by TCRdb to the RT-PCR reads, yields one record per CDR3 protein. The top ten clones hold about a tenth of a sample with hundreds of thousands of distinct CDR3 sequences, around 20% of them seen once. The sample was PBMCs from blood, taken 4 to 6 days after vaccination. The receptors were gathered from a man aged 45 to 65 who received an inactivated influenza vaccine. CDR3s include the opening cysteine and the closing phenylalanine or tryptophan. The order of the fields is J gene, D gene, clone size, V gene, CDR3 DNA, CDR3 protein. The D gene is left open where the match is weak. Clone size, where shown, is once, few, many, or a class for clones that have expanded.

TRBJ2-7	NA	many	TRBV12-3/TRBV12-4	TGTGCCAGCAGTCCGTTCGGTTCCAACTCCTACGAGCAGTACTTC	CASSPFGSNSYEQYF
TRBJ2-1	NA	few	TRBV14	TGTGCCAGCAGCCAAGAACAATACTCCGAGCAGTTCTTC	CASSQEQYSEQFF
TRBJ2-1	TRBD2	NA	TRBV9	TGTGCCAGCAGCGTAGACGGGAGGGTTTACAATGAGCAGTTCTTC	CASSVDGRVYNEQFF
TRBJ2-5	NA	few	TRBV7-9	TGTGCCAGCAACATGGGGTCTGTGAGGGAGACCCAGTACTTC	CASNMGSVRETQYF
TRBJ2-5	TRBD1	few	TRBV5-1	TGCGCCAGCAGCGCGATCGGACAGGAAGCGGAGACCCAGTACTTC	CASSAIGQEAETQYF
TRBJ1-5	TRBD1	few	TRBV7-2	TGTGCCAGCAGCTCGGGCGGGACAGGGATGGACGGGCCCCAGCATTTT	CASSSGGTGMDGPQHF
TRBJ2-1	TRBD2	NA	TRBV18	TGTGCCAGCTCCGCGGGGGGATCGTTAAGTGAGCAGTTCTTC	CASSAGGSLSEQFF
TRBJ1-1	NA	NA	TRBV7-3	TGTGCCAGCAGCTTAAACAGGGATGGCACTGAAGCTTTCTTT	CASSLNRDGTEAFF
TRBJ1-6	NA	NA	TRBV7-2	TGTGCCAGCAGCCTTCGACAAGTTGGTACTGATTCACCCCTCCACTTT	CASSLRQVGTDSPLHF
TRBJ2-3	NA	few	TRBV4-1	TGCGCCAGCAGCCCGACGCTGAGATTAACGCAGTATTTT	CASSPTLRLTQYF
TRBJ2-7	NA	many	TRBV24-1	TGTGCCACCAGTGACAGGGTCTACTACGAGCAGTACTTC	CATSDRVYYEQYF
TRBJ2-7	NA	NA	TRBV3-1	TGTGCCAGCAGCCGCCCGGGGGCAGAGCAGTACTTC	CASSRPGAEQYF
TRBJ2-5	NA	few	TRBV4-1	TGCGCCAGCAGCCAAGATCTTGTGACAGGCGACCAAGAGACCCAGTACTTC	CASSQDLVTGDQETQYF
TRBJ1-1	NA	few	TRBV10-2	TGCGCCAGCAGTGTCCTAGTGGGGAACACTGAAGCTTTCTTT	CASSVLVGNTEAFF
TRBJ2-3	TRBD2	many	TRBV3-1	TGTGCCAGCAGCCGGACGGGACTATCCACAGATACGCAGTATTTT	CASSRTGLSTDTQYF
TRBJ2-4	TRBD1	NA	TRBV7-9	TGTGCCAGCAGCTCCGGGACAGGGCAATACGGCATTCAGTACTTC	CASSSGTGQYGIQYF
TRBJ2-1	NA	NA	TRBV25-1	TGTGCCAGCAGTGCGGAGGGGCACAATGAGCAGTTCTTC	CASSAEGHNEQFF
TRBJ2-7	NA	many	TRBV5-5	TGTGCCAGCAGCTTGACGGTGTCGACGGATTCCTACGAGCAGTACTTC	CASSLTVSTDSYEQYF
TRBJ2-2	NA	NA	TRBV12-3/TRBV12-4	TGTGCCAGCAGTCCAGGGTTTGCCGGGGAGCTGTTTTTT	CASSPGFAGELFF
TRBJ2-5	NA	few	TRBV4-3	TGCGCCAGCAGCCAAGGTCCTACCCGGGAGACCCAGTACTTC	CASSQGPTRETQYF
TRBJ2-3	NA	many	TRBV6-2/TRBV6-3	TGTGCCAGCAGTACCCCGGGATATAGCACAGATACGCAGTATTTT	CASSTPGYSTDTQYF